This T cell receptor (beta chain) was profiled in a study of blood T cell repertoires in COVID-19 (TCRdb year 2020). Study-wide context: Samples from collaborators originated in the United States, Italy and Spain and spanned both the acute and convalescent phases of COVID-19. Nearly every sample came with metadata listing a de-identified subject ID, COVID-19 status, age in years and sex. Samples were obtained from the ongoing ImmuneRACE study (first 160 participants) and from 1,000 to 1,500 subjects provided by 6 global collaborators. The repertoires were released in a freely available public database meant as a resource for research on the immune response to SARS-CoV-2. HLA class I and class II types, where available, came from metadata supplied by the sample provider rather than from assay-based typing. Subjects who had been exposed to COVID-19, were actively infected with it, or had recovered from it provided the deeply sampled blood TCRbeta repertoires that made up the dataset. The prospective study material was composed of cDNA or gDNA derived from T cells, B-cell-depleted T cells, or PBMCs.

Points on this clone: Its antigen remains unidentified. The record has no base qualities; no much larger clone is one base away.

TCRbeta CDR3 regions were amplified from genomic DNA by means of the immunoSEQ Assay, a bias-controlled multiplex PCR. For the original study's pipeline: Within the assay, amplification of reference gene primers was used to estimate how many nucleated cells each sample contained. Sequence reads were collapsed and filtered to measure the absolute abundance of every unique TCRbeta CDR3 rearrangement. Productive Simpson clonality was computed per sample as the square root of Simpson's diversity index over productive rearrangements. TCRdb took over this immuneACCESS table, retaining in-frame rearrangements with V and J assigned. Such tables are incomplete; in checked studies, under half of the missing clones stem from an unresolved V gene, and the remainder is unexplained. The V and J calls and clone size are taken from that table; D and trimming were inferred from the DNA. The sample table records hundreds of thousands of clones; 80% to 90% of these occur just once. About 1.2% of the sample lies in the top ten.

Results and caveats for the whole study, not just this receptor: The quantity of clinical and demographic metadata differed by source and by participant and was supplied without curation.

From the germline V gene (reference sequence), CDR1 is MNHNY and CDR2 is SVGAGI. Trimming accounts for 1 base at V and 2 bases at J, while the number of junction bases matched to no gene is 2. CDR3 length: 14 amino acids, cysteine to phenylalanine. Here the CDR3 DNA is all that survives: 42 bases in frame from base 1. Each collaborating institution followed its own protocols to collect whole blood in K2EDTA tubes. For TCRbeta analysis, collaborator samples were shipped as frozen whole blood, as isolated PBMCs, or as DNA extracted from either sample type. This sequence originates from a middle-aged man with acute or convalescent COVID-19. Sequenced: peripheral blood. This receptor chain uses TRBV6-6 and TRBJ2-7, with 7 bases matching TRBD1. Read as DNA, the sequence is TGTGCCAGCAGTTACTATGGACAGGCCTACGAGCAGTACTTC. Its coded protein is CASSYYGQAYEQYF.